What follows are 30 T cell receptor beta chains derived from one specimen sequenced in a study of cytomegalovirus exposure and HLA in healthy donors. Primers included in the PCR were 60 Vbeta and 13 Jbeta primers. Data came from immunoSEQ multiplex PCR; TCRdb stores just in-frame clones and leaves some out. The profile shows some 170,000 clones, less than 80% of them singletons. Sample: PBMCs. These receptors were taken from a man aged 35 to 55 in good health and CMV-seronegative.

This rearrangement joins TRBV30 to TRBJ1-5, with a tentative D call TRBD1 (5 bases). Trimming took off 3 bases at V and 5 bases at J, with 11 bases between the two ends. The CDR3 loop spans 13 amino acids. Germline assignment: CDR1 GTSNPN and CDR2 SVGIG (reference sequence). The CDR3 sequence is CAWSAGGDQPQHF. The CDR3 bases are TGTGCCTGGAGCGCCGGGGGGGATCAGCCCCAGCATTTT.

A word on this clone: Because it lacks the conserved phenylalanine or tryptophan at the end, this CDR3 is likely a read error. V usage is TRBV4-1 and J usage is TRBJ1-2; D unresolved. The CDR3 totals 15 residues. Trimming pared 0 bases from V and 3 bases from J, leaving 11 bases between. Germline values: CDR1 MGHRA, CDR2 YSYEKL. DNA of the CDR3: TGCGCCAGCAGCCAAGATCACGGGGAGGACTATGGCTACACCCTC. Its translation: CASSQDHGEDYGYTL.

This clone was seen more than once but under ten times. The CDR3 is CASTWVSGAFVTNEKLFF. The CDR3 region has the DNA TGTGCCAGCACCTGGGTGTCAGGGGCATTTGTAACTAATGAAAAACTGTTTTTT. V and J are TRBV7-8 and TRBJ1-4; weak D call: TRBD1 (6 bases). The germline V gene encodes CDR1 SGHVS and CDR2 FQNEAQ. The CDR3 is made up of 18 amino acids. V lost 7 bases and J lost 1, with 22 bases in between.

The chain links TRBV28 to TRBJ1-6; unclear D gene. Trimming pared 5 bases from V and 14 bases from J, leaving 13 bases between. This CDR3 comprises 12 residues. From germline, CDR1 is MDHEN and CDR2 SYDVKM. The CDR3 spells CASSPPLLALHF. CDR3 coding DNA: TGTGCCAGCAGTCCACCACTACTTGCCCTCCACTTT.

V and J are TRBV7-2 and TRBJ1-1; tentative D call: TRBD1 (5 bases). The CDR3 covers 15 residues. Germline assignment: CDR1 SGHTA and CDR2 FQGNSA. V lost 7 bases to trimming and J lost 6 bases, with 21 bases between them. The CDR3 coding sequence is TGTGCCAGCACCCCATACCCAGGGAAGTCATCTGAAGCTTTCTTT. Its protein is CASTPYPGKSSEAFF.

The CDR3 loop is CASEEGGADPSTDTQYF. Written as DNA, the CDR3 is TGCGCCAGCGAGGAGGGGGGGGCCGATCCTAGCACAGATACGCAGTATTTT. The rearrangement joins TRBV5-1 to TRBJ2-3, with D maybe TRBD2 (7 bases). CDR1 SGHRS and CDR2 YFSETQ come from the germline V gene. V gave up 7 bases and J gave up 0 bases, with 21 bases separating them. The length of the CDR3 is 17 residues.

This clone has only a few counts. V gene TRBV29-1 combines with J gene TRBJ1-5; D possibly corresponds to TRBD1 (6 bases). V lost 6 bases, J lost 5 bases, and 20 bases lay in between. Germline V CDR1 and CDR2: SQVTM, ANQGSEA. CDR3 length: 15 amino acids. The CDR3 bases are TGCAGCGTACTGGACAGTTTTCATCCGGATCAGCCCCAGCATTTT. It encodes CSVLDSFHPDQPQHF.

The J gene is TRBJ1-1, the V gene TRBV11-1; the D gene is possibly TRBD1 (6 bases). This CDR3 is built from 18 residues. V was cut by 2 bases and J by 0 bases, with 19 bases left in between. Germline CDR1 and CDR2: SGHAT and FQDESV (reference sequence). The DNA of the CDR3 is TGTGCCAGCAGCTTACAGGGGCCGGGGACGATGATGAACACTGAAGCTTTCTTT. It encodes CASSLQGPGTMMNTEAFF.

This clone was seen only once. V is TRBV18 and J is TRBJ1-1; the D gene is possibly TRBD1 (6 bases). Germline V gene sequence: CDR1 KGHSH, CDR2 LQKENI. V lost 3 bases and J 4 bases, leaving 12 bases between the germline ends. The CDR3 spans 14 residues. The CDR3 loop is CASSPGKGVTEAFF. The CDR3 coding sequence is TGTGCCAGCTCACCGGGCAAGGGGGTCACTGAAGCTTTCTTT.

The chain uses TRBV5-1 and TRBJ2-7; 8 bases are shared with TRBD1. This CDR3 has 14 residues. With V trimmed by 0 bases and J by 3 bases, 2 bases remained unmatched. Germline lookup yields CDR1 SGHRS and CDR2 YFSETQ. This CDR3 is CASSLDRGFYEQYF. CDR3 bases: TGCGCCAGCAGCTTGGACAGGGGGTTCTACGAGCAGTACTTC.

V usage is TRBV5-1 and J usage is TRBJ2-5; 7 bases match TRBD1. Germline V gives CDR1 SGHRS, CDR2 YFSETQ. This CDR3 is 14 amino acids long. V shed 4 bases, J shed 1 base, and the junction held 4 bases outside the gene matches. CDR3 amino acids: CASSPGTAQETQYF. The CDR3 coding sequence is TGCGCCAGCAGCCCGGGGACAGCCCAAGAGACCCAGTACTTC.

V gene TRBV23-1 combines with J gene TRBJ2-7; 9 positions agree with TRBD1. TRBV23-1 is placed among ORFs of uncertain function. V lost 9 bases, J lost 4 bases, and 10 bases stayed unmatched. This CDR3 region has 14 residues. In DNA form, the CDR3 reads TGCGCCAGGAAAGACCGGGACAGGGCTTACGAGCAGTACTTC. This gives the protein CARKDRDRAYEQYF.

CDR3 DNA: TGTGCCAGCAGTAAATTACAGGGGGCCGGGGCCAACGTCCTGACTTTC. Translation gives CASSKLQGAGANVLTF. This chain uses TRBV25-1 with TRBJ2-6; 9 positions agree with TRBD1. CDR1 is MGHDK and CDR2 is SYGVNS in the germline V gene. The CDR3 runs to 16 residues. V lost 5 bases, J lost 4 bases, and 6 bases stayed unmatched.

The chain has TRBV7-8 and TRBJ2-1; no clear D. Trimming removed 3 bases from V and 2 bases from J, with 11 bases in between. This CDR3 is 15 amino acids long. The germline V gene encodes CDR1 SGHVS and CDR2 FQNEAQ. CDR3 region: CASSFGDGAYNEQFF. CDR3 coding DNA: TGTGCCAGCAGCTTTGGAGACGGAGCCTACAATGAGCAGTTCTTC.

J is TRBJ2-7 and V is TRBV29-1, with D uncertain. Germline CDR1 is SQVTM and CDR2 is ANQGSEA. Deletions cut 0 bases from V and 1 base from J, with 10 bases between. The length of the CDR3 is 14 residues. CDR3 in DNA: TGCAGCGTTGAAGATCGAGGATTTTCCTACGAGCAGTACTTC. Its protein is CSVEDRGFSYEQYF.

The J gene is TRBJ2-2, the V gene TRBV5-5, with D possibly TRBD2 on 6 matching bases. In germline, CDR1 is SGHKS, CDR2 YYEKEE (reference sequence). CDR3 length: 14 residues. Deletions cut 4 bases from V and 5 bases from J, with 12 bases between. The CDR3 here is CASSHGGWTGELFF. Here the CDR3 DNA reads TGTGCCAGCAGCCATGGGGGGTGGACCGGGGAGCTGTTTTTT.

This rearrangement joins TRBV7-9 to TRBJ1-1; 7 bases are a match to TRBD1. V shed 4 bases and J 8 bases; nucleotides not matched to a gene: 4. CDR1 is SEHNR and CDR2 is FQNEAQ in the germline V gene (reference sequence). The CDR3 has 12 residues. CDR3 nucleotide sequence: TGTGCCAGCAGCTCCGGGACAGAAGAAGCTTTCTTT. It codes for CASSSGTEEAFF.

This clone was picked up a small number of times. This chain joins TRBV6-1 and TRBJ1-1, with D possibly TRBD1 on 6 matching bases. The V end lost 2 bases, the J end lost 11 bases, and 15 bases lay between the germline ends. This CDR3 region has 13 residues. Germline lookup yields CDR1 MNHNS and CDR2 SASEGT. In DNA form, the CDR3 reads TGTGCCAGCAGTGAACTGCAGGGGATTCTGGCTTTCTTT. Protein: CASSELQGILAFF.

The genes are TRBV19 and TRBJ2-1, with 7 positions matching TRBD1. V dropped 5 bases and J dropped 4; count of bases not matched to a gene: 8. Germline V gives CDR1 LNHDA, CDR2 SQIVND (reference sequence). CDR3 size: 15 residues. The CDR3 region is CASSYWDSDYNEQFF. The CDR3 region has the DNA TGTGCCAGTAGTTACTGGGACAGCGATTACAATGAGCAGTTCTTC. The full variable domain, with the rest looked up from reference TRBV19 and TRBJ2-1, is DGGITQSPKYLFRKEGQNVTLSCEQNLNHDAMYWYRQDPGQGLRLIYYSQIVNDFQKGDIAEGYSVSREKKESFPLTVTSAQKNPTAFYLCASSYWDSDYNEQFFGPGTRLTVL.

This sequence joins TRBV5-1 and TRBJ1-5, with 9 bases aligning to TRBD1. This CDR3 spans 18 amino acids. Germline V gene sequence: CDR1 SGHRS, CDR2 YFSETQ. Unmatched junction bases numbered 13, after V lost 3 bases and J lost 3 bases. In DNA form, the CDR3 reads TGCGCCAGCAGCTCACCACAGGCCAGGGACAGGGTCAATCAGCCCCAGCATTTT. Its translation is CASSSPQARDRVNQPQHF.

The genes are TRBV5-6 and TRBJ2-4, with a weak D call TRBD1 (6 bases). The V end lost 0 bases, the J end lost 2 bases, and 15 bases lay between the germline ends. The germline gives CDR1 SGHDT, CDR2 YYEEEE. The CDR3 contains 17 residues. CDR3 sequence: CASSLGVGARTKNIQYF. CDR3 DNA: TGTGCCAGCAGCTTGGGAGTGGGGGCGCGAACCAAAAACATTCAGTACTTC.

V and J are TRBV7-2 and TRBJ2-5; 8 nucleotides match TRBD2. The CDR3 loop spans 16 amino acids. Losses at the gene ends were 1 base for V and 4 bases for J; bases not matched to a gene: 8. The germline V gene encodes CDR1 SGHTA and CDR2 FQGNSA. The CDR3 DNA follows: TGTGCCAGCAGCTTAGTAGGCGGGGGGCCCGGAGAGACCCAGTACTTC. Its protein is CASSLVGGGPGETQYF.

This clone turned up a few times. CDR3 in DNA: TGCAGTGCTAGAGAACTCTATGGCTACACCTTC. Its translation: CSARELYGYTF. The chain couples TRBV20-1 to TRBJ1-2; no definite D call. V gave up 0 bases and J gave up 4 bases, with 3 bases separating them. Germline CDR1 and CDR2: DFQATT and SNEGSKA (reference sequence). This CDR3 comprises 11 residues.

The chain uses TRBV9 and TRBJ2-7; 8 nucleotides match TRBD2. Germline values: CDR1 SGDLS, CDR2 YYNGEE. The CDR3 totals 14 residues. V dropped 0 bases and J dropped 5; count of bases not matched to a gene: 4. This chain's CDR3 is CASSVAGGQHEQYF. The CDR3 DNA reads as TGTGCCAGCAGCGTAGCGGGGGGGCAACACGAGCAGTACTTC.

The gene calls are TRBV30 and TRBJ2-1; 9 bases line up with TRBD2. Losses at the gene ends were 1 base for V and 3 bases for J; bases not matched to a gene: 7. The CDR3 is made up of 16 amino acids. Germline V gene lookup returns CDR1 GTSNPN and CDR2 SVGIG (reference sequence). The CDR3 nucleotides are TGTGCCTGGAGTGGGGGAAGTAGCGGGGGCTACAATGAGCAGTTCTTC. This encodes CAWSGGSSGGYNEQFF.

In this sample, this clone turned up a few times. The rearrangement links TRBV30 to TRBJ2-4; a weak D match, TRBD2 (6 bases). V gave up 8 bases and J gave up 5 bases, with 16 bases separating them. The CDR3 extends over 13 amino acids. Germline V CDR1 and CDR2: GTSNPN, SVGIG (reference sequence). The CDR3 nucleotides read TGTGCCGGACGACAGCCGGGGGAAAACATTCAGTACTTC. Translated: CAGRQPGENIQYF.

J is TRBJ1-5 and V is TRBV4-3; weak D call: TRBD1 (5 bases). The CDR3 length is 15 residues. The ends were cut back, 0 bases at V and 3 bases at J, with 9 bases in the middle. Per the germline V gene, CDR1 is LGHNA and CDR2 is YSLEER. CDR3 DNA: TGCGCCAGCAGCCAAGATTGGGGCCACAATCAGCCCCAGCATTTT. Its protein is CASSQDWGHNQPQHF.

This clone was found once. V usage is TRBV7-3 and J usage is TRBJ2-2; D might be TRBD1 (5 bases). Germline CDR1 is SGHTA and CDR2 is FQGTGA. V lost 0 bases to trimming and J lost 4 bases, with 12 bases between them. The CDR3 is 16 amino acids. The CDR3 loop reads CASSLTSARGTGELFF. CDR3 in DNA: TGTGCCAGCAGCTTAACCTCCGCAAGGGGCACCGGGGAGCTGTTTTTT.

J is TRBJ2-3 and V is TRBV5-1, with a possible D match to TRBD1 (6 bases). Germline CDR1 SGHRS, CDR2 YFSETQ. There are 15 residues in the CDR3. V was pared by 4 bases and J by 4 bases, with 16 bases between. For the CDR3, the DNA is TGCGCCAGCAGCAAACTCACAGGGTTGGCAGATACGCAGTATTTT. This encodes CASSKLTGLADTQYF.

The J gene is TRBJ2-3, the V gene TRBV5-1, with 7 bases matching TRBD1. This CDR3 spans 16 amino acids. CDR1 and CDR2 from the germline V gene are SGHRS and YFSETQ. The ends lost 0 bases at V and 1 base at J; junction bases unmatched: 5. The CDR3 region has the DNA TGCGCCAGCAGCTTGGAACGAGGGGGCGGCACAGATACGCAGTATTTT. This encodes CASSLERGGGTDTQYF.